These 25 T cell receptor beta chains were all obtained from the same sample, sequenced in a study of T cells in Graves' hyperthyroidism and ophthalmopathy. Using RNA transcripts as the source, TCR beta CDR3 regions were amplified. First-round RT-PCR with HTBI primers amplified the TCR CDR3 region. TCRdb itself ran the multiplex PCR reads through MiXCR, one entry per CDR3 protein. The sample consists of about 300,000 distinct CDR3 sequences, roughly 15% of them appearing once. The sequencing input was blood. The receptor set was obtained from a woman aged 40 to 50 with Graves' hyperthyroidism.

This clonotype was seen a handful of times. In DNA, the CDR3 is TGTGCCAGCAGCTCGGGAGTCGTCTACGAGCAGTACTTC. Amino acids: CASSSGVVYEQYF. The V and J genes are TRBV5-6 and TRBJ2-7; TRBD2 is a possible D gene (6 bases). The CDR3 covers 13 residues. Trimming pared 3 bases from V and 3 bases from J, leaving 10 bases between. CDR1 SGHDT and CDR2 YYEEEE come from the germline V gene. The whole variable domain, filled in from reference TRBV5-6 and TRBJ2-7, reads DAGVTQSPTHLIKTRGQQVTLRCSPKSGHDTVSWYQQALGQGPQFIFQYYEEEERQRGNFPDRFSGHQFPNYSSELNVNALLLGDSALYLCASSSGVVYEQYFGPGTRLTVT.

The chain couples TRBV29-1 to TRBJ2-7, with TRBD1 matching over 9 bases. Germline values: CDR1 SQVTM, CDR2 ANQGSEA. The CDR3 is 14 amino acids. The V gene end was trimmed by 6 bases and the J gene end by 5 bases; junction bases not matched to a gene: 11. In DNA form, the CDR3 reads TGCAGCGTGGAACCGGGACAGGGTATCCACGAGCAGTACTTC. Residues: CSVEPGQGIHEQYF.

This clonotype occurred many times. CDR3 nucleotides: TGTGCCAGCAGTTCGGCAGCCACAGATACGCAGTATTTT. It translates to CASSSAATDTQYF. The chain carries TRBV12-3 or TRBV12-4 and TRBJ2-3; D is undetermined. V gave up 4 bases and J gave up 2 bases, with 7 bases separating them. This CDR3 is built from 13 residues.

This clonotype was counted only a few times. The CDR3: CASTGTLYNEQFF. The CDR3 DNA is TGTGCCAGCACCGGGACCCTCTACAATGAGCAGTTCTTC. This rearrangement joins TRBV7-9 to TRBJ2-1; the D gene could be TRBD1 or TRBD2 (5 bases each). V was pared by 7 bases and J by 3 bases, with 10 bases between. CDR1 is SEHNR and CDR2 is FQNEAQ in the germline V gene (reference sequence). The CDR3 covers 13 residues.

The rearrangement links TRBV20-1 to TRBJ2-7, with a weak D call TRBD1 (5 bases). Germline loops: CDR1 DFQATT, CDR2 SNEGSKA (reference sequence). CDR3 size: 11 residues. Trimming cost V 2 bases and J 3 bases, with 5 bases left between them. CDR3 region: CSARRGYEQYF. CDR3 nucleotide sequence: TGCAGTGCTAGAAGGGGCTACGAGCAGTACTTC.

This clonotype was picked up many times. The V call is TRBV28, the J call TRBJ2-3; D may match TRBD1 or TRBD2 (5 bases each). The V and J ends lost 4 bases and 6 bases respectively, with 8 bases between them. This CDR3 is 12 amino acids long. Germline V gene data show CDR1 as MDHEN and CDR2 as SYDVKM. The CDR3 region has the DNA TGTGCCAGCAGTTGGGGGTCGGATACGCAGTATTTT. It encodes CASSWGSDTQYF.

In DNA, the CDR3 is TGTGCCAGCAGCCCAATCGGACAGGGTGATGAGCAGTTCTTC. Protein product: CASSPIGQGDEQFF. The chain couples TRBV7-6 to TRBJ2-1; TRBD1 agrees at 8 bases. V lost 5 bases to trimming and J lost 8 bases; unmatched junction nucleotides: 8. The germline V gene has CDR1 SGHVS and CDR2 FNYEAQ. This CDR3 comprises 14 residues.

This clonotype was seen many times. The rearrangement links TRBV2 to TRBJ2-1, with 10 bases that match TRBD1. V lost 7 bases and J lost 0; bases outside the gene matches: 3. The CDR3 has 15 residues. CDR1 and CDR2 from the germline V gene are SNHLY and FYNNEI. Written as DNA, the CDR3 is TGTGCCAGCAACCGGGACAGGGGCTCCTACAATGAGCAGTTCTTC. It codes for CASNRDRGSYNEQFF.

In its sample, this clonotype was seen many times. The chain uses TRBV18 and TRBJ2-7, with 8 bases matching TRBD1. CDR1 and CDR2 from the germline V gene are KGHSH and LQKENI. This CDR3 has 15 amino acids. V dropped 4 bases and J dropped 0; count of bases not matched to a gene: 5. CDR3 in DNA: TGTGCCAGCTCACGCACAGGGGGGAGCTCCTACGAGCAGTACTTC. Its protein is CASSRTGGSSYEQYF.

This clonotype was seen just once. Without the conserved terminal phenylalanine or tryptophan, this CDR3 likely stems from a read error. This chain links TRBV18 with TRBJ2-7, with D hard to call. The germline CDR1 and CDR2 sequences are KGHSH and LQKENI. The CDR3 totals 13 residues. V lost 2 bases and J 2 bases, leaving 7 bases between the germline ends. The CDR3 nucleotides read TGTGCCAGCTCACCAACCTTAACCTACGAGCAGTACTCC. As protein: CASSPTLTYEQYS.

This chain joins TRBV2 and TRBJ1-1; 10 bases are shared with TRBD1. V dropped 9 bases and J dropped 6; count of bases not matched to a gene: 4. The length of the CDR3 is 12 residues. Germline CDR1 is SNHLY and CDR2 is FYNNEI. The CDR3 DNA reads as TGTGCCAGAGGGGGACAGGGGCCTGAAGCTTTCTTT. Translating gives CARGGQGPEAFF.

The V call is TRBV3-1, the J call TRBJ2-1, with 10 bases that match TRBD2. The germline V gene encodes CDR1 LGHDT and CDR2 YNNKEL (reference sequence). Trimming at V came to 4 bases and at J to 12 bases, leaving 12 bases not matched to a gene. The CDR3 consists of 15 residues. This CDR3 reads CASSPSPSGGRGQFF. The CDR3 DNA reads as TGTGCCAGCAGCCCCTCTCCTAGCGGGGGTCGGGGGCAGTTCTTC.

The chain combines TRBV20-1 with TRBJ2-5; 7 bases align to TRBD1. The CDR3 extends over 14 amino acids. Trimming took 3 bases from V and 2 from J; bases not matched to a gene: 6. Germline CDR1 and CDR2: DFQATT and SNEGSKA (reference sequence). In DNA form, the CDR3 reads TGCAGTGCTAGCCGGGGACAGTCTCAAGAGACCCAGTACTTC. It yields the protein CSASRGQSQETQYF.

This chain uses TRBV3-1 with TRBJ2-1; perhaps TRBD2 as D (5 bases). The germline CDR1 and CDR2 sequences are LGHDT and YNNKEL (reference sequence). There are 17 residues in the CDR3. The ends were cut back, 0 bases at V and 2 bases at J, with 14 bases in the middle. Here the CDR3 DNA reads TGTGCCAGCAGCCAAGACGGACGCGGGCGAACCTACAATGAGCAGTTCTTC. It translates to CASSQDGRGRTYNEQFF.

This clonotype was seen a few times. The chain employs TRBV14 and TRBJ2-4; D not certain. Trimming shortened V by 0 bases and J by 3 bases, and 9 bases separated the two germline ends. This CDR3 has 15 amino acids. Germline CDR1 is SGHDN and CDR2 is FVKESK. CDR3 nucleotide sequence: TGTGCCAGCAGCCAAGATGACAACAACAAAAACATTCAGTACTTC. Amino acid sequence: CASSQDDNNKNIQYF.

This clonotype was counted at least ten times. The chain joins TRBV4-1 to TRBJ2-7, with 10 positions matching TRBD2. The CDR3 covers 16 residues. Germline CDR1 is MGHRA and CDR2 is YSYEKL. J lost 0 bases, V lost 3 bases, and 5 bases had no gene match. The CDR3 protein is CASSQGGTSASYEQYF. CDR3 coding DNA: TGCGCCAGCAGCCAGGGGGGGACTAGCGCCTCCTACGAGCAGTACTTC.

This clonotype was found many times. The V gene is TRBV28, the J gene TRBJ1-4; perhaps TRBD1 as D (5 bases). Trimming removed 2 bases from V and 6 bases from J, with 10 bases in between. The CDR3 is made up of 14 amino acids. Germline V gene data show CDR1 as MDHEN and CDR2 as SYDVKM. CDR3 sequence: CASSLGGRDEKLFF. Here the CDR3 DNA reads TGTGCCAGCAGTTTAGGGGGTCGCGATGAAAAACTGTTTTTT.

This clonotype was observed at least ten times. The CDR3 region is CASSFRQPDEKLFF. CDR3 nucleotide sequence: TGCGCCAGCAGCTTCCGACAGCCCGATGAAAAACTGTTTTTT. This chain joins TRBV5-1 and TRBJ1-4; TRBD1 might be the D (5 bases). There are 14 residues in the CDR3. V gave up 2 bases and J gave up 6 bases, with 11 bases separating them. The germline V gene encodes CDR1 SGHRS and CDR2 YFSETQ.

In its sample, this clonotype was seen many times. This chain uses TRBV2 with TRBJ1-5; no firm D call. The germline V gene encodes CDR1 SNHLY and CDR2 FYNNEI. The CDR3 has 14 amino acids. Trimming cost V 3 bases and J 4 bases, with 10 bases left between them. The chain's CDR3 is CASSESGRNQPQHF. The DNA for the CDR3 is TGTGCCAGCAGTGAGTCCGGGAGAAATCAGCCCCAGCATTTT.

This clonotype was seen ten or more times. The chain uses TRBV2 and TRBJ2-7, with 10 bases identical to TRBD1. The length of the CDR3 is 15 residues. Germline lookup yields CDR1 SNHLY and CDR2 FYNNEI. With 3 bases clipped from V and 3 bases from J, the junction kept 5 bases outside the gene matches. The CDR3 reads CASSDWRTGGYEQYF. Written as DNA, the CDR3 is TGTGCCAGCAGTGATTGGAGGACAGGGGGCTACGAGCAGTACTTC.

This clonotype appeared many times. The CDR3 sequence is CASSPIGNEQFF. The DNA for the CDR3 is TGTGCCAGCAGTCCGATTGGCAATGAGCAGTTCTTC. The rearrangement joins TRBV12-3 or TRBV12-4 to TRBJ2-1; D not certain. Trimming took 5 bases from V and 6 from J, leaving 8 bases between them. This CDR3 is built from 12 residues.

This clonotype was detected many times. This chain uses TRBV12-3 or TRBV12-4 with TRBJ2-1; TRBD1 agrees at 10 bases. The CDR3 runs 14 residues. The V gene end was trimmed by 2 bases and the J gene end by 8 bases; junction bases not matched to a gene: 3. The CDR3 loop is CASSLMDRGDEQFF. The CDR3, as DNA: TGTGCCAGCAGTTTAATGGACAGGGGGGATGAGCAGTTCTTC.

This clonotype was counted between two and nine times. The chain is built from TRBV5-1 and TRBJ2-5; TRBD1 matches 7 bases. The CDR3 totals 12 residues. Trimming cost V 6 bases and J 2 bases; bases outside gene matches: 1. Per germline, CDR1 SGHRS and CDR2 YFSETQ. DNA for the CDR3: TGCGCCAGCAAGACAGGGCAAGAGACCCAGTACTTC. Protein sequence: CASKTGQETQYF.

CDR3 nucleotide sequence: TGTGCCAGCAGTGACACCCTGGACAGGGGGGACAATGAGCAGTTCTTC. Translated: CASSDTLDRGDNEQFF. J is TRBJ2-1 and V is TRBV6-4; TRBD1 matches at 10 bases. Trimming cost V 2 bases and J 5 bases; bases outside gene matches: 6. The CDR3 length is 16 residues. Germline values: CDR1 MRHNA, CDR2 SNTAGT.

This clonotype was detected ten times or more. CDR3 protein: CASSVTSGTSYEQYF. The DNA for the CDR3 is TGTGCCAGCAGTGTAACTAGCGGGACCTCCTACGAGCAGTACTTC. This sequence joins TRBV12-3 or TRBV12-4 and TRBJ2-7; 10 bases align to TRBD2. Trimming took 5 bases from V and 0 from J; bases not matched to a gene: 4. The CDR3 runs 15 residues.